Each of the 32 T cell receptor beta chains below was sequenced from the same sample in a study of T cell responses to AZD1222 COVID-19 vaccine. Measured with immunoSEQ multiplex PCR; TCRdb has only the in-frame clones, and not every one. The sample contains approximately 200,000 clones, 91% of which appear only once. Sequencing was performed on peripheral blood, taken 28 days after the second AZD1222 dose. The receptors were sampled from an adult who received the AZD1222 COVID-19 vaccine.

J is TRBJ1-2 and V is TRBV5-4; D remains unclear. Germline loops: CDR1 SGHNT, CDR2 YYREEE (reference sequence). Trimming left V 2 bases short and J 7 bases short, with 18 bases between. This CDR3 has 15 residues. CDR3 sequence reads: CASSFANTEIGGYTF. The CDR3 DNA reads as TGTGCCAGCAGCTTTGCCAATACAGAGATTGGTGGCTACACCTTC. The full variable domain, with the rest looked up from reference TRBV5-4 and TRBJ1-2, is ETGVTQSPTHLIKTRGQQVTLRCSSQSGHNTVSWYQQALGQGPQFIFQYYREEENGRGNFPPRFSGLQFPNYSSELNVNALELDDSALYLCASSFANTEIGGYTFGSGTRLTVV.

The genes are TRBV5-1 and TRBJ1-4; D is ambiguous. The CDR3 is 16 amino acids. CDR1 and CDR2 from the germline V gene are SGHRS and YFSETQ. The V and J ends lost 0 bases and 0 bases respectively, with 9 bases between them. This CDR3 reads CASSLVAVATNEKLFF. The CDR3 DNA sequence: TGCGCCAGCAGCTTGGTTGCAGTTGCAACTAATGAAAAACTGTTTTTT.

This chain connects TRBV19 to TRBJ1-5; TRBD1 might be the D (5 bases). The CDR3 sequence is 14 residues long. Germline CDR1 LNHDA, CDR2 SQIVND (reference sequence). With 7 bases removed from V and 1 base from J, the gap between germline ends came to 11 bases. The chain's CDR3 is CASISWGSNQPQHF. Written as DNA, the CDR3 is TGTGCCAGTATTTCCTGGGGGAGCAATCAGCCCCAGCATTTT.

V is TRBV11-3 and J is TRBJ2-7, with unresolved D. CDR3 length: 17 residues. Germline CDR1 reads SGHNT; CDR2 reads YENEEA. Between the trimmed V and J ends, which lost 1 base and 5 bases, there was a span of 21 bases. The CDR3 here is CASSLGGGGMGRNEQYF. CDR3 in DNA: TGTGCCAGCAGCTTAGGCGGTGGCGGAATGGGTAGGAACGAGCAGTACTTC.

The genes are TRBV4-2 and TRBJ2-7; 10 bases are a match to TRBD2. There are 18 residues in the CDR3. The trim removed 1 base at V and 4 bases at J, leaving 13 bases unmatched. Per the germline V gene, CDR1 is LGHNA and CDR2 is YNFKEQ. DNA of the CDR3: TGTGCCAGCAGCCAAGCCTTGGGACTAGCGACCTACGCTTACGAGCAGTACTTC. It is translated as CASSQALGLATYAYEQYF.

The chain uses TRBV6-2 or TRBV6-3 and TRBJ2-7, with D perhaps matching TRBD1 (5 bases). Per the germline V gene, CDR1 is MNHEY and CDR2 is SVGEGT. The CDR3 contains 12 residues. V was shortened by 4 bases and J by 3 bases, with 7 bases between the two germline ends. The CDR3 sequence: CASSSDSYEQYF. In DNA, the CDR3 is TGTGCCAGCAGTTCCGACAGCTACGAGCAGTACTTC.

V and J are TRBV28 and TRBJ2-7, with D perhaps TRBD1 (6 bases). The CDR3 totals 13 residues. V was shortened by 8 bases and J by 4 bases, with 15 bases between the two germline ends. Germline CDR1 reads MDHEN; CDR2 reads SYDVKM. This chain's CDR3 is CASRKDRGYEQYF. DNA of the CDR3: TGTGCCAGCCGTAAGGACAGAGGATACGAGCAGTACTTC.

The gene calls are TRBV10-3 and TRBJ2-6, with 8 positions matching TRBD1. Germline values: CDR1 ENHRY, CDR2 SYGVKD. V was clipped by 6 bases and J by 2 bases; unmatched bases: 9. The CDR3 totals 17 residues. The CDR3 here is CAISLKPDRAGANVLTF. The CDR3 bases are TGTGCCATCAGCCTGAAACCGGACAGGGCTGGGGCCAACGTCCTGACTTTC.

The chain couples TRBV5-5 to TRBJ1-4, with TRBD1 identical over 11 bases. In germline, CDR1 is SGHKS, CDR2 YYEKEE (reference sequence). The CDR3 extends over 15 amino acids. J gave up 8 bases and V 4 bases, and 7 bases lay outside the gene matches. The CDR3 DNA sequence: TGTGCCAGCAGCCTTGGGGACAGGGGGAACGAAAAACTGTTTTTT. Translated: CASSLGDRGNEKLFF. Full variable domain (missing parts from reference TRBV5-5 and TRBJ1-4): DAGVTQSPTHLIKTRGQQVTLRCSPISGHKSVSWYQQVLGQGPQFIFQYYEKEERGRGNFPDRFSARQFPNYSSELNVNALLLGDSALYLCASSLGDRGNEKLFFGSGTQLSVL.

This chain links TRBV7-9 with TRBJ1-2; TRBD1 is a possible D gene (6 bases). Trimming left V 3 bases short and J 6 bases short, with 20 bases between. The CDR3 has 16 amino acids. Germline assignment: CDR1 SEHNR and CDR2 FQNEAQ (reference sequence). The CDR3 sequence is CASSLDRGPGTDGYTF. The CDR3 DNA reads TGTGCCAGCAGCTTGGACAGAGGACCTGGTACGGATGGCTACACCTTC.

A single count supports this clone. V is TRBV4-1 and J is TRBJ2-2; perhaps TRBD1 as D (5 bases). Germline V gene data show CDR1 as MGHRA and CDR2 as YSYEKL. V was clipped by 5 bases and J by 4 bases, with 8 bases between them. This CDR3 contains 13 residues. The CDR3: CASSSRGTGELFF. As DNA, the CDR3 is TGCGCCAGCAGCAGTAGGGGCACCGGGGAGCTGTTTTTT.

The rearrangement joins TRBV19 to TRBJ1-5; 7 bases align to TRBD1. Trimming at V came to 5 bases and at J to 4 bases, leaving 14 bases not matched to a gene. This CDR3 has 17 residues. Germline loops: CDR1 LNHDA, CDR2 SQIVND (reference sequence). CDR3 bases: TGTGCCAGTAGTCCGCCAGGGGGGAGCGGTCCTAATCAGCCCCAGCATTTT. Translated, it gives CASSPPGGSGPNQPQHF.

The count of this clone is one. The V gene is TRBV27, the J gene TRBJ2-2, with D tentatively TRBD1 (6 bases). The germline V gene has CDR1 MNHEY and CDR2 SMNVEV (reference sequence). The V end was cut by 0 bases, the J end by 2 bases, with 10 bases between. CDR3 size: 16 residues. The CDR3: CASSLSEQGNTGELFF. The CDR3 DNA is TGTGCCAGCAGTTTATCGGAACAGGGTAACACCGGGGAGCTGTTTTTT.

The chain couples TRBV3-1 (or the pseudogene TRBV3-2) to TRBJ2-5, with D uncertain. Trimming left V 4 bases short and J 5 bases short, with 20 bases between. Germline V gives CDR1 LGHDT, CDR2 YNNKEL (reference sequence). There are 16 residues in the CDR3. The CDR3 DNA reads as TGTGCCAGCAGCCCAGATTCCGGGCCCCCTGAGGAGACCCAGTACTTC. Its translation: CASSPDSGPPEETQYF.

This clone is a singleton in its sample. The V call is TRBV6-5, the J call TRBJ1-2; D ambiguous. CDR1 and CDR2 (germline): MNHEY, SVGAGI. The CDR3 contains 12 residues. Here the CDR3 reads CGCQDPNYGYTF. DNA of the CDR3: TGTGGCTGCCAGGACCCTAACTATGGCTACACCTTC.

This clone showed up just a few times. The chain couples TRBV9 to TRBJ1-6, with D maybe TRBD1 (6 bases). Trimming removed 0 bases at V and 2 bases at J, with 9 bases between. The germline V gene encodes CDR1 SGDLS and CDR2 YYNGEE. The CDR3 spans 16 residues. CDR3 nucleotides: TGTGCCAGCAGCGTAGGGGACATACCCTATAATTCACCCCTCCACTTT. It specifies CASSVGDIPYNSPLHF.

This clone occurred once. The chain joins TRBV11-3 to TRBJ2-5; a possible D gene is TRBD2 (6 bases). The CDR3 extends over 14 amino acids. Germline V gives CDR1 SGHNT, CDR2 YENEEA. Trimming stripped 4 bases from V and 5 bases from J, with 14 bases between. The CDR3 sequence is CASSSSGVGETQYF. The CDR3 DNA reads as TGTGCCAGCAGCTCCTCGGGGGTTGGGGAGACCCAGTACTTC.

The chain employs TRBV3-1 (or the pseudogene TRBV3-2) and TRBJ2-1, with D perhaps assigned TRBD1 or TRBD2 (6 bases each). CDR3 size: 16 residues. Germline loops: CDR1 LGHDT, CDR2 YNNKEL (reference sequence). V was clipped by 4 bases and J by 6 bases, with 19 bases between them. The chain's CDR3 is CASSPRGAAASNEQFF. The CDR3 DNA is TGTGCCAGCAGCCCGAGGGGGGCGGCAGCGAGCAATGAGCAGTTCTTC.

The chain uses TRBV20-1 and TRBJ2-1; D possibly corresponds to TRBD1 (8 bases). The CDR3 sequence is 13 residues long. Trimming left V 3 bases short and J 9 bases short, with 15 bases between. In germline, CDR1 is DFQATT, CDR2 SNEGSKA (reference sequence). The CDR3 loop reads CSASWTGRAEQFF. The CDR3 DNA sequence: TGCAGTGCTAGTTGGACAGGGAGGGCTGAGCAGTTCTTC.

The chain links TRBV10-1 to TRBJ1-6; D might be TRBD1 (6 bases). The CDR3 has 12 residues. Trimming cost V 4 bases and J 12 bases, with 10 bases left between them. Germline V CDR1 and CDR2: WNHNN, SYGVQD (reference sequence). The CDR3 DNA reads as TGCGCCAGCAGTGCCACAGGGAAACCCCTCCACTTT. Amino acids: CASSATGKPLHF.

The chain joins TRBV28 to TRBJ2-7; 7 bases are a match to TRBD1. Losses at the gene ends were 8 bases for V and 2 bases for J; bases not matched to a gene: 6. This CDR3 region has 13 residues. Germline-derived CDR1 and CDR2 are MDHEN and SYDVKM. CDR3 amino acids: CASLDRDPYEQYF. The CDR3, as DNA: TGTGCCAGCCTAGACAGGGATCCCTACGAGCAGTACTTC.

This chain uses TRBV5-1 with TRBJ2-5; maybe TRBD1 (5 bases). Germline CDR1 and CDR2: SGHRS and YFSETQ. V gave up 5 bases and J gave up 5 bases, with 10 bases separating them. The CDR3 is made up of 12 amino acids. The CDR3, as DNA: TGCGCCAGCAGTTCAGGGTGGGAGACCCAGTACTTC. The encoded protein is CASSSGWETQYF. Combining the CDR3 with reference TRBV5-1 and TRBJ2-5 gives the whole variable domain KAGVTQTPRYLIKTRGQQVTLSCSPISGHRSVSWYQQTPGQGLQFLFEYFSETQRNKGNFPGRFSGRQFSNSRSEMNVSTLELGDSALYLCASSSGWETQYFGPGTRLLVL.

This clone occurred once. The chain employs TRBV30 and TRBJ1-2, with 10 bases identical to TRBD1. Trimming at V came to 3 bases and at J to 4 bases, leaving 2 bases not matched to a gene. The CDR3 extends over 13 amino acids. Germline V gene sequence: CDR1 GTSNPN, CDR2 SVGIG (reference sequence). CDR3 amino acids: CAWRGTGVYGYTF. The CDR3 DNA reads TGTGCCTGGAGAGGGACAGGGGTCTATGGCTACACCTTC. The whole variable domain, remainder taken from reference TRBV30 and TRBJ1-2, is SQTIHQWPATLVQPVGSPLSLECTVEGTSNPNLYWYRQAAGRGLQLLFYSVGIGQISSEVPQNLSASRPQDRQFILSSKKLLLSDSGFYLCAWRGTGVYGYTFGSGTRLTVV.

This rearrangement joins TRBV28 to TRBJ1-6; D is unclear. Deletions cut 6 bases from V and 9 bases from J, with 9 bases between. Germline V gives CDR1 MDHEN, CDR2 SYDVKM. There are 12 residues in the CDR3. CDR3 loop: CASSQAFSPLHF. CDR3 DNA: TGTGCCAGCAGCCAGGCCTTTTCACCCCTCCACTTT. The variable domain in full, with the rest retrieved from reference TRBV28 and TRBJ1-6, is DVKVTQSSRYLVKRTGEKVFLECVQDMDHENMFWYRQDPGLGLRLIYFSYDVKMKEKGDIPEGYSVSREKKERFSLILESASTNQTSMYLCASSQAFSPLHFGNGTRLTVT.

The table lists this clone with a count of one. The chain links TRBV3-1 (or the pseudogene TRBV3-2) to TRBJ2-2; possible D gene TRBD1, 5 bases. Germline CDR1 and CDR2: LGHDT and YNNKEL (reference sequence). V was trimmed by 4 bases and J by 6 bases, leaving 9 bases between them. The CDR3 extends over 13 amino acids. The CDR3 DNA reads TGTGCCAGCAGCCGTGAAGGGGCCGGGGAGCTGTTTTTT. This encodes CASSREGAGELFF.

CDR3 loop: CASSPRLGGVEDTEAFF. In DNA, the CDR3 is TGTGCCAGCTCACCACGTTTGGGGGGAGTAGAGGACACTGAAGCTTTCTTT. The rearrangement joins TRBV18 to TRBJ1-1; TRBD1 might be the D (5 bases). Deletions cut 1 base from V and 3 bases from J, with 18 bases between. Germline V gene lookup returns CDR1 KGHSH and CDR2 LQKENI. This CDR3 spans 17 amino acids. The whole variable domain, remainder taken from reference TRBV18 and TRBJ1-1, is NAGVMQNPRHLVRRRGQEARLRCSPMKGHSHVYWYRQLPEEGLKFMVYLQKENIIDESGMPKERFSAEFPKEGPSILRIQQVVRGDSAAYFCASSPRLGGVEDTEAFFGQGTRLTVV.

The chain uses TRBV28 and TRBJ2-5, with a possible D match to TRBD1 (5 bases). The CDR3 consists of 16 residues. CDR1 is MDHEN and CDR2 is SYDVKM in the germline V gene. Trimming removed 3 bases from V and 3 bases from J, with 17 bases in between. CDR3 in amino acids: CASSFFLDTEKETQYF. DNA for the CDR3: TGTGCCAGCAGTTTTTTTTTGGACACCGAGAAAGAGACCCAGTACTTC. The whole variable domain, filled in from reference TRBV28 and TRBJ2-5, reads DVKVTQSSRYLVKRTGEKVFLECVQDMDHENMFWYRQDPGLGLRLIYFSYDVKMKEKGDIPEGYSVSREKKERFSLILESASTNQTSMYLCASSFFLDTEKETQYFGPGTRLLVL.

This chain joins TRBV28 and TRBJ1-2; no clear D gene. The germline gives CDR1 MDHEN, CDR2 SYDVKM. V was clipped by 5 bases and J by 4 bases, with 17 bases between them. The CDR3 consists of 15 residues. The CDR3 DNA is TGTGCCAGCAGTCTCCTTCTTCCTGACGCCTATGGCTACACCTTC. Translation: CASSLLLPDAYGYTF.

The gene calls are TRBV10-1 and TRBJ2-1, with D maybe TRBD2 (5 bases). This CDR3 spans 14 amino acids. The germline gives CDR1 WNHNN, CDR2 SYGVQD (reference sequence). Trimming removed 6 bases from V and 10 bases from J, with 19 bases in between. CDR3 sequence reads: CASRRERLAGEQFF. The CDR3 DNA reads TGCGCCAGCAGACGGGAACGGCTAGCTGGGGAGCAGTTCTTC.

In its sample, this clone was seen a few times. The genes are TRBV10-2 and TRBJ1-1; no reliable D call. This CDR3 has 15 residues. The germline V and J ends were trimmed by 4 bases and 1 base, with 13 bases remaining between them. CDR1 WSHSY and CDR2 SAAADI come from the germline V gene. CDR3 sequence reads: CASSGREGRNTEAFF. The CDR3 nucleotides read TGCGCCAGCAGTGGACGCGAGGGCCGGAACACTGAAGCTTTCTTT.

The sample holds a few counts of this clone. DNA of the CDR3: TGTGCCACCTCTAAGACAGGGTCGAGAGTAACTTTCTTT. Protein sequence: CATSKTGSRVTFF. The chain recombines TRBV24-1 with TRBJ1-1, with 7 bases identical to TRBD1. The germline gives CDR1 KGHDR, CDR2 SFDVKD. After removal of 9 bases from V and 12 bases from J, the junction contained 15 bases not matched to a gene. The CDR3 runs to 13 residues.

This clone was observed a handful of times. V is TRBV9 and J is TRBJ2-4; D may be TRBD1 (6 bases). The CDR3 has 16 residues. CDR1 SGDLS and CDR2 YYNGEE come from the germline V gene. Trimming removed 2 bases from V and 0 bases from J, with 12 bases in between. The chain's CDR3 is CASSVGAELAKNIQYF. Written as DNA, the CDR3 is TGTGCCAGCAGCGTGGGGGCCGAGCTAGCCAAAAACATTCAGTACTTC. The entire variable domain, with the rest obtained from reference TRBV9 and TRBJ2-4, is as follows: DSGVTQTPKHLITATGQRVTLRCSPRSGDLSVYWYQQSLDQGLQFLIQYYNGEERAKGNILERFSAQQFPDLHSELNLSSLELGDSALYFCASSVGAELAKNIQYFGAGTRLSVL.